The next 10 T cell receptor beta chains were all read from a single sample in a study of cytomegalovirus exposure and HLA in healthy donors. 13 Jbeta primers and 60 Vbeta primers were used for the PCR. Sequenced by immunoSEQ multiplex PCR; TCRdb stores in-frame clones only, minus some. The sample consists of some 250,000 clones, 82% of them appearing once. Sequenced: PBMCs. Receptors were obtained from a woman aged 35 to 49 in good health and CMV-seropositive.

V and J are TRBV30 and TRBJ2-7; 10 positions match TRBD2. The CDR3 totals 15 residues. Trimming removed 4 bases from V and 5 bases from J; junction bases left unmatched: 11. Germline V CDR1 and CDR2: GTSNPN, SVGIG (reference sequence). The CDR3 protein is CAWNSGRRPFHEQYF. In nucleotides, the CDR3 is TGTGCCTGGAATAGCGGGAGGCGACCATTCCACGAGCAGTACTTC.

The genes are TRBV4-3 and TRBJ1-2; the match to TRBD1 covers 8 bases. The germline V gene encodes CDR1 LGHNA and CDR2 YSLEER. V shed 0 bases, J shed 8 bases, and the junction held 17 bases outside the gene matches. The CDR3 spans 18 residues. CDR3 amino acids: CASSQDLRTGTLGRGYTF. CDR3 bases: TGCGCCAGCAGCCAAGATCTTAGGACAGGGACCCTAGGGAGGGGCTACACCTTC.

The gene calls are TRBV7-4 and TRBJ2-5; D gene unclear. The end of the DNA fits TRBJ2-7 better, so the J call may be wrong. CDR1 is SGHVT and CDR2 is SQSDAQ in the germline V gene. The CDR3 contains 13 residues. This chain's CDR3 is CASRVDGDYEQYF. The CDR3 DNA sequence: TGTGCCAGCAGGGTGGACGGAGACTACGAGCAGTACTTC.

The chain carries TRBV28 and TRBJ1-4; tentative D call: TRBD1 (6 bases). Germline assignment: CDR1 MDHEN and CDR2 SYDVKM. The V end was cut by 3 bases, the J end by 8 bases, with 16 bases between. The CDR3 length is 15 residues. In nucleotides, the CDR3 is TGTGCCAGCAGTTTTCCCGGGACACTCCAAGAAAAACTGTTTTTT. Protein sequence: CASSFPGTLQEKLFF.

CDR3: CASSIVGFVREGMNTEAFF. CDR3 coding DNA: TGTGCCAGTAGTATAGTAGGGTTCGTCAGGGAGGGGATGAACACTGAAGCTTTCTTT. The chain couples TRBV19 to TRBJ1-1, with TRBD1 as a possible D gene (5 bases). Germline CDR1 LNHDA, CDR2 SQIVND (reference sequence). This CDR3 region has 19 residues. The germline V and J ends were trimmed by 1 base and 0 bases, with 21 bases remaining between them.

Here the CDR3 reads CASRRFDINYEQYF. CDR3 coding DNA: TGTGCCAGCAGACGCTTCGACATAAACTACGAGCAGTACTTC. V and J are TRBV5-6 and TRBJ2-7, with D uncertain. V lost 5 bases and J lost 3, with 15 bases in between. CDR1 SGHDT and CDR2 YYEEEE come from the germline V gene. The length of the CDR3 is 14 residues.

The V call is TRBV6-6, the J call TRBJ1-5; D gene uncertain. V lost 2 bases and J lost 4, with 6 bases in between. CDR1 MNHNY and CDR2 SVGAGI come from the germline V gene (reference sequence). The length of the CDR3 is 13 residues. Here the CDR3 reads CASSYVVNQPQHF. The CDR3 DNA reads as TGTGCCAGCAGTTACGTAGTGAATCAGCCCCAGCATTTT.

The V gene is TRBV13, the J gene TRBJ1-6; maybe TRBD1 (5 bases). The CDR3 is made up of 12 amino acids. The V end lost 6 bases, the J end lost 16 bases, and 16 bases lay between the germline ends. Germline values: CDR1 PRHDT, CDR2 FYEKMQ (reference sequence). The CDR3 sequence: CASSYRGDWLHF. The DNA of the CDR3 is TGTGCCAGCAGTTATAGAGGGGACTGGCTCCACTTT.

For this clone: One junction end does not reproduce the germline sequence, and a read error may be involved. This rearrangement joins TRBV19 to TRBJ1-1, with TRBD1 matching over 10 bases. Germline V CDR1 and CDR2: LNHDA, SQIVND (reference sequence). This CDR3 contains 17 residues. CDR3 DNA sequence: TGTGCCAGTAGTTTAGAGACAGGGGGCCCACATAACACTGAAGCTTTCTTT. Translating it yields CASSLETGGPHNTEAFF.

The gene calls are TRBV19 and TRBJ1-1; TRBD1 is a possible D gene (6 bases). Germline CDR1 reads LNHDA; CDR2 reads SQIVND (reference sequence). The CDR3 is made up of 14 amino acids. The V end lost 6 bases, the J end lost 1 base, and 12 bases lay between the germline ends. The CDR3 sequence is CASRIRGENTEAFF. DNA for the CDR3: TGTGCCAGTAGGATCAGGGGCGAGAACACTGAAGCTTTCTTT.